This is a list of T cell receptor beta chains from one sample in a study of T-cell memory formation after mild COVID-19. A single record per CDR3 protein comes from TCRdb applying MiXCR to the 5' RACE reads. The table includes around 300,000 distinct CDR3 sequences, 10% to 15% detected once. The specimen was PBMCs or a T cell subset sorted from them (not recorded which). The source is a man between 18 and 29 years old who had mild COVID-19 (a few samples of this study predate the infection). Cell type and time point are not known. CDR3s include the opening cysteine and the closing phenylalanine or tryptophan. A D gene is named only where the DNA matches it firmly. Not all rows give a size; the values are once, few, many and, for expanded clones, a class.

>TRBJ2-3|NA|TRBD1|TRBV10-1
TGCGCCAGCAGTGAGTCGACAGGGAGAGGCACGCAGTATTTT
CASSESTGRGTQYF
>TRBJ2-4|few|TRBD1|TRBV11-2
TGTGCCAGCAGACCCGGACAGGGACTAGCCAAAAACATTCAGTACTTC
CASRPGQGLAKNIQYF
>TRBJ1-1|NA|TRBD1|TRBV29-1
TGCAGCGTCAGGGGACAGGGCAACACTGAAGCTTTCTTT
CSVRGQGNTEAFF
>TRBJ1-5|NA|TRBD1|TRBV20-1
TGCAGTGCTAGAGAGTTATCATCGACAGGGGGCGAAAGCAATCAGCCCCAGCATTTT
CSARELSSTGGESNQPQHF
>TRBJ2-1|few|NA|TRBV20-1
TGCAGTGCTAGGTTCCCAATTATTGAGCAGTTCTTC
CSARFPIIEQFF
>TRBJ2-5|few|NA|TRBV20-1
TGCAGTGCTTTAGACGGATTGGCACAAGAGACCCAGTACTTC
CSALDGLAQETQYF
>TRBJ2-2|many|NA|TRBV5-1
TGCGCCAGCAGCTCCGCCGGGGTCGGCACCGGGGAGCTGTTTTTT
CASSSAGVGTGELFF
>TRBJ2-1|many|NA|TRBV5-1
TGCGCCAGCAGCTTGTCGGTAACCTACAATGAGCAGTTCTTC
CASSLSVTYNEQFF
>TRBJ2-3|many|NA|TRBV6-6
TGTGCCAGCAGTTTGGCCTCTCCCACAGATACGCAGTATTTT
CASSLASPTDTQYF
>TRBJ1-1|few|TRBD1|TRBV6-2/TRBV6-3
TGTGCCAGCAGGAGGAGGACAGGGACTGAAGCTTTCTTT
CASRRRTGTEAFF
>TRBJ1-5|NA|NA|TRBV28
TGTGCCAGCAGTAGAGACATGAATCAGCCCCAGCATTTT
CASSRDMNQPQHF
>TRBJ1-1|few|NA|TRBV29-1
TGCAGCGTTATATTACTGCGGGACAATGAAGCTTTCTTT
CSVILLRDNEAFF
>TRBJ1-2|NA|NA|TRBV29-1
TGCAGCGTTGACAGGACACCGTATGGCTACACCTTC
CSVDRTPYGYTF
>TRBJ2-3|few|NA|TRBV27
TGTGCCAGCAGTACCCTCCTTAGAGGTGATACGCAGTATTTT
CASSTLLRGDTQYF
>TRBJ2-7|NA|NA|TRBV6-2/TRBV6-3
TGTGCCAGCAGGTTGACGGAAGCCTACGAGCAGTACTTC
CASRLTEAYEQYF
>TRBJ1-2|few|TRBD1|TRBV7-9
TGTGCCAGCAGCTTAGAAAGGACAGGGGGTGGCTATGGCTACACCTTC
CASSLERTGGGYGYTF
>TRBJ2-1|few|TRBD2|TRBV7-8
TGTGCCAGCAGCATTGAGCGGGGGGCATCCTACAATGAGCAGTTCTTC
CASSIERGASYNEQFF
>TRBJ2-5|NA|NA|TRBV7-9
TGTGCCAGCAGCTCGCCTTCCAGTCTCGCGGATCGGTCAGGAGAGACCCAGTACTTC
CASSSPSSLADRSGETQYF